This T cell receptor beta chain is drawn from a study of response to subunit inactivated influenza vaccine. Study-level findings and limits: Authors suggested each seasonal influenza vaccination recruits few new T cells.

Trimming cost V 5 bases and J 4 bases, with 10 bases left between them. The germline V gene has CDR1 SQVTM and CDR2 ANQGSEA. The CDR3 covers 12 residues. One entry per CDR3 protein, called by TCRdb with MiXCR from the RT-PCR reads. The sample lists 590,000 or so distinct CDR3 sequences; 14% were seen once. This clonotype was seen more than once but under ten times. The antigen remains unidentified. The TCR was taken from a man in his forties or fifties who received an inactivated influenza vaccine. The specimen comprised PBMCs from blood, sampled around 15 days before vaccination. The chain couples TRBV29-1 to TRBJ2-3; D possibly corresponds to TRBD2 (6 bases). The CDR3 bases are TGCAGCGTTTTAGCGGCGGCAGATACGCAGTATTTT. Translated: CSVLAAADTQYF.